The clone carrying this T cell receptor beta chain was seen more than once but under ten times. This sample was taken from a study of molecular identifiers for immune sequencing clone quantification. This CDR3 comprises 12 residues. Trimming removed 5 bases from V and 10 bases from J, with 15 bases in between. With listed TCR primers and previously described methods, bulk TCR libraries were prepared. Using its own MiXCR run on the PCR reads, TCRdb lists one record per CDR3 protein. Here the sample spans around 470,000 distinct CDR3 sequences, about 20% being singletons. V and J are TRBV12-3 or TRBV12-4 and TRBJ2-7; no firm D call. This receptor was identified in a human donor in good health. Some libraries in this study had Jurkat cell RNA spiked in. The sample consisted of naive CD8+ T cells from blood, with Jurkat cell RNA spiked in. Sample subset: FACS-sorted CD8+CD4-CCR7+CD45RA+ naive T cells. CDR3 DNA sequence: TGTGCCAGCAGTAGCAATTTTGACGTCCAGTACTTC. This sequence encodes CASSSNFDVQYF.